Following are 2 T cell receptor beta chains from one sample sequenced in a study of radiotherapy plus CTLA-4 blockade in lung cancer. Sequenced by immunoSEQ multiplex PCR; TCRdb stores in-frame clones only, minus some. This sample has around 82,000 clones, with 84% found just once. This specimen was peripheral blood, taken from a patient treated with radiotherapy plus ipilimumab. The source of these receptors is a human donor with non-small cell lung cancer who had stable disease on radiotherapy plus ipilimumab.

The chain joins TRBV5-1 to TRBJ1-4; no clear D gene. Germline V gene data show CDR1 as SGHRS and CDR2 as YFSETQ. Trimming shortened V by 0 bases and J by 8 bases, and 14 bases separated the two germline ends. This CDR3 is built from 15 residues. The CDR3, as DNA: TGCGCCAGCAGCTTGGCTTCCGGGTTCGGCGAAAAACTGTTTTTT. It is translated as CASSLASGFGEKLFF.

CDR3: CSVGLTGGSGNTIYF. CDR3 in DNA: TGCAGCGTTGGACTAACAGGGGGATCTGGAAACACCATATATTTT. The chain employs TRBV29-1 and TRBJ1-3; 8 positions match TRBD1. Germline lookup yields CDR1 SQVTM and CDR2 ANQGSEA. This CDR3 has 15 residues. Trimming cost V 4 bases and J 1 base; bases outside gene matches: 6.